This TCR beta chain stems from a study of identical twins. This CDR3 is built from 15 residues. V lost 4 bases to trimming and J lost 0 bases; unmatched junction nucleotides: 3. TCRdb called the 5' RACE reads again in MiXCR, with one record for every CDR3 protein. The data hold roughly 770,000 distinct CDR3 sequences, with 15% to 20% observed a single time. Another study also made use of these data, one on T cells expressing NK-cell markers. That source adds: The study found these clonotypes also leading the CD3+CD56-NKG2C+ fraction in a handful of donors.

The sequence derives from a woman between 18 and 30 years old in good health. V and J are TRBV12-3 or TRBV12-4 and TRBJ1-5; 7 bases are a match to TRBD1. Specimen: PBMCs. The CDR3 is CASSYDRDSNQPQHF. CDR3 DNA sequence: TGTGCCAGCAGTTATGACAGGGATAGCAATCAGCCCCAGCATTTT.